In its sample, the clone carrying this TCR beta chain ranks as medium-sized (0.01 to 0.1%). The data were taken from a study of blood T cell repertoires in COVID-19. The data were produced by immunoSEQ multiplex PCR, yet TCRdb's version contains in-frame clones alone and is incomplete. Among 50,000 or so clones listed, about 77% were seen once. The V segment lost 5 bases and the J segment 3 bases; nucleotides outside the gene matches: 11. This CDR3 region has 16 residues. Per the germline V gene, CDR1 is SEHNR and CDR2 is FQNEAQ (reference sequence). The TCR comes from a human donor with active or convalescent COVID-19. The donor label of this sample is uncertain. This chain uses TRBV7-9 with TRBJ2-7; TRBD1 aligns across 9 bases. Sequencing was done on a sample of peripheral blood. CDR3 residues: CASSLLDRTGDYEQYF. The CDR3 DNA is TGTGCCAGCAGCCTACTCGACAGGACAGGGGACTACGAGCAGTACTTC.